This TCR beta chain was captured in a study of neurological immune-mediated disorders. Findings and caveats of the study: Patients with HTLV-1-associated myelopathy had the highest level of TCR clonal expansion, whereas patients with multiple sclerosis had the lowest level, falling beneath the level found in healthy controls. Private repertoires in all groups were suggested by the absence of shared CDR3 amino acid sequences among expanded clones across subjects.

Time point of the sample: longitudinal time-point 1 (baseline). Unsorted libraries used 2 million PBMCs kept at -80 degrees C. This clonotype was picked up many times. What it binds is unknown. CDR1 is SGHKS, CDR2 YYEKEE, per germline (reference sequence). Deletions cut 0 bases from V and 6 bases from J, with 16 bases between. The CDR3 length is 15 residues. Synthesis of cDNA was performed by 5'RACE using 10-nucleotide random UMIs. TCRdb re-derived calls from the 5' RACE reads in MiXCR, one entry per CDR3 protein. The sample shows around 37,000 distinct CDR3 sequences, 3% to 3.5% of them seen only once.

This rearrangement joins TRBV5-5 to TRBJ2-7; D possibly uses TRBD1 or TRBD2 (5 bases each). This clonotype was obtained from a woman aged 55-70 years with multiple sclerosis. What was sequenced was PBMCs. This CDR3 reads CASSLGPPAGSEQYF. The CDR3 DNA follows: TGTGCCAGCAGCTTGGGCCCACCCGCAGGGAGCGAGCAGTACTTC.